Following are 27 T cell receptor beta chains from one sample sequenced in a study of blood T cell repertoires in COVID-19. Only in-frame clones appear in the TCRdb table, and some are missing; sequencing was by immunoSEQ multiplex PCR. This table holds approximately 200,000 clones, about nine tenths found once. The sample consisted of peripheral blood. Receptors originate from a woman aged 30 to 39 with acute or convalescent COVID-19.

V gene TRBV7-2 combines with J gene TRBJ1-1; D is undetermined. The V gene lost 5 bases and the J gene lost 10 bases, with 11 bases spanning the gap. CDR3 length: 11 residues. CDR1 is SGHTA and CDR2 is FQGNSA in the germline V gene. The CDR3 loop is CASSPQLTAFF. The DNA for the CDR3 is TGTGCCAGCAGCCCCCAACTTACAGCTTTCTTT.

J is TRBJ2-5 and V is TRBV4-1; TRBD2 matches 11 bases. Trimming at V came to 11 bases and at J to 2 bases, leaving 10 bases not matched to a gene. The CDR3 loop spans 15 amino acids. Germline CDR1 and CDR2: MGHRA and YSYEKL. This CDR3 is CASAGTSGPQETQYF. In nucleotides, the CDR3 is TGCGCCTCAGCAGGGACTAGCGGCCCTCAAGAGACCCAGTACTTC.

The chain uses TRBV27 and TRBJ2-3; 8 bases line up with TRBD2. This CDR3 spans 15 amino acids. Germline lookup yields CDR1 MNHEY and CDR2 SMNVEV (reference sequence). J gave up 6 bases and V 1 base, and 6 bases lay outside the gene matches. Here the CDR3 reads CASSLFVAGGDTQYF. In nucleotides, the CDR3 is TGTGCCAGCAGTTTATTCGTGGCGGGAGGCGATACGCAGTATTTT.

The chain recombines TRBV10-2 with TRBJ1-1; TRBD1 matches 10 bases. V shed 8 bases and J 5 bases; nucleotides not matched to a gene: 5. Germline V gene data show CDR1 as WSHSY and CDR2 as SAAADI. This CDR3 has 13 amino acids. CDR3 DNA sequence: TGCGCCAGCTGGACAGGGGGATGGACTGAAGCTTTCTTT. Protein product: CASWTGGWTEAFF.

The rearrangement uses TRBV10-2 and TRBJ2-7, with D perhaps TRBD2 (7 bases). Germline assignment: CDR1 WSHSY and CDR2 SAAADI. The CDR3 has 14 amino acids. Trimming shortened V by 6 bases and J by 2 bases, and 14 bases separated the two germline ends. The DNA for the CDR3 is TGCGCCAGCAGAGCGGGACATTCGACCTACGAGCAGTACTTC. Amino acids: CASRAGHSTYEQYF.

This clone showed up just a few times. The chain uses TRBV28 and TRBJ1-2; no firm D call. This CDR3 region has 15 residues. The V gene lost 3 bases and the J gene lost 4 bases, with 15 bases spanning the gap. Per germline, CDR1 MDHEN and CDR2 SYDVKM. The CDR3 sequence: CASSFGIQPFYGYTF. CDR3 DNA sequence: TGTGCCAGCAGTTTCGGAATACAGCCTTTCTATGGCTACACCTTC.

The CDR3, as DNA: TGTGCCAGCCGACAGCCCGTTGGGTATGGCTACACCTTC. This encodes CASRQPVGYGYTF. This rearrangement joins TRBV3-1 (or the pseudogene TRBV3-2) to TRBJ1-2; a possible D gene is TRBD1 (5 bases). With 8 bases removed from V and 5 bases from J, the gap between germline ends came to 15 bases. This CDR3 spans 13 amino acids. The V gene's germline CDR1 is LGHDT and CDR2 YNNKEL (reference sequence).

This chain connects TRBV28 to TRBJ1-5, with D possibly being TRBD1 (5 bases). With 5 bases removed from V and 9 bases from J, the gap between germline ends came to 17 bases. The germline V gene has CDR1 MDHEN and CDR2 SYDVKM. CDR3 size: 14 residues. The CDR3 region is CASSPTGGYRPQHF. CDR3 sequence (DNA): TGTGCCAGCAGTCCCACGGGGGGGTATCGGCCCCAGCATTTT.

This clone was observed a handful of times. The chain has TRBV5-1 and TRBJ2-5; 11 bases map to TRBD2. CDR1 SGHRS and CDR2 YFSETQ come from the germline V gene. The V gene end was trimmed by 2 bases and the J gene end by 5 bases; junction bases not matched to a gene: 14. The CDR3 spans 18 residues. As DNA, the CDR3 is TGCGCCAGCAGCTTTGCTGGGATTGACTTAGCGGGAGGGGAGACCCAGTACTTC. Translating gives CASSFAGIDLAGGETQYF.

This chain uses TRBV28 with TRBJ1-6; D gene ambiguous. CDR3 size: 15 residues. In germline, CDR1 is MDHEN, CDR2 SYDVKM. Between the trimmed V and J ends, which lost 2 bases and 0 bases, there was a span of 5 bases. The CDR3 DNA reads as TGTGCCAGCAGTTTAGGTAGCTCCTATAATTCACCCCTCCACTTT. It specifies CASSLGSSYNSPLHF.

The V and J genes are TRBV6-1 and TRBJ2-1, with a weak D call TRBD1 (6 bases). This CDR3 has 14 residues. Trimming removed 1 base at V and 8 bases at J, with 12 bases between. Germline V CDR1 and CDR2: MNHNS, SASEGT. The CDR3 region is CASSEDRELDEQFF. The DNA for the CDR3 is TGTGCCAGCAGTGAAGACAGGGAGTTGGATGAGCAGTTCTTC.

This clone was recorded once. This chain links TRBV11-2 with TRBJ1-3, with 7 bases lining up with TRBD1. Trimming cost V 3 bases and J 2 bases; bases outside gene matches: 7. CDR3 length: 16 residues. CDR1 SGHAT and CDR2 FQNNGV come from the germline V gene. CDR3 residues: CASSLAPQGAGNTIYF. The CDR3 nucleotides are TGTGCCAGCAGCTTGGCCCCCCAGGGGGCTGGAAACACCATATATTTT.

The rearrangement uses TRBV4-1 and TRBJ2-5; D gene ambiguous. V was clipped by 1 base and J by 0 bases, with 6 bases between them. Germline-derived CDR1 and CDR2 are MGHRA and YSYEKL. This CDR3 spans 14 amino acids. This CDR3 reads CASSQGRYQETQYF. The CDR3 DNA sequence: TGCGCCAGCAGCCAAGGGCGGTACCAAGAGACCCAGTACTTC.

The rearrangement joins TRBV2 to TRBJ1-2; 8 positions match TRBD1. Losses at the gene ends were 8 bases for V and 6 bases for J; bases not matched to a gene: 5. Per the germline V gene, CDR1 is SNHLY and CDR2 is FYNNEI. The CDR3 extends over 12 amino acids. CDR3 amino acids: CASQDRGDGYTF. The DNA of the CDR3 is TGTGCCAGCCAAGACAGGGGAGATGGCTACACCTTC. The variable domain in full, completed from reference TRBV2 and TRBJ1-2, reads EPEVTQTPSHQVTQMGQEVILRCVPISNHLYFYWYRQILGQKVEFLVSFYNNEISEKSEIFDDQFSVERPDGSNFTLKIRSTKLEDSAMYFCASQDRGDGYTFGSGTRLTVV.

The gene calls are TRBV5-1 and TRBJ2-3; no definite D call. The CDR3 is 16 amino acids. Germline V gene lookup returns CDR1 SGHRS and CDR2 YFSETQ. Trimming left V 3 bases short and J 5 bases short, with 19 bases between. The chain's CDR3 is CASSWAGGAQGDTQYF. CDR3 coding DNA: TGCGCCAGCAGCTGGGCAGGTGGCGCACAAGGAGATACGCAGTATTTT.

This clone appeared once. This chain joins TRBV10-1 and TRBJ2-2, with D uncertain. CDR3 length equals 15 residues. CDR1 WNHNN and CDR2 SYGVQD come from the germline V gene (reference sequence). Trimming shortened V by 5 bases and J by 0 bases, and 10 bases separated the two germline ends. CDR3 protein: CASSSYQANTGELFF. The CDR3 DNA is TGCGCCAGCAGTAGCTACCAAGCGAACACCGGGGAGCTGTTTTTT.

The CDR3 nucleotides read TGTGCCAGCAGTTTTCCAGACAGGGAAAAACTGTTTTTT. This encodes CASSFPDREKLFF. V and J are TRBV28 and TRBJ1-4, with D tentatively TRBD1 (6 bases). The CDR3 is made up of 13 amino acids. Per germline, CDR1 MDHEN and CDR2 SYDVKM. Trimming pared 3 bases from V and 8 bases from J, leaving 10 bases between.

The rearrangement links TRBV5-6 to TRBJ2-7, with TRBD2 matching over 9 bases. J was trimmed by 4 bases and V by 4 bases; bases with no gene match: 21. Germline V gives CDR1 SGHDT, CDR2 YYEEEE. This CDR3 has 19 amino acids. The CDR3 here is CASSPLAGATPQRTYEQYF. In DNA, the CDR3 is TGTGCCAGCAGCCCGTTAGCGGGAGCAACCCCCCAGCGAACATACGAGCAGTACTTC.

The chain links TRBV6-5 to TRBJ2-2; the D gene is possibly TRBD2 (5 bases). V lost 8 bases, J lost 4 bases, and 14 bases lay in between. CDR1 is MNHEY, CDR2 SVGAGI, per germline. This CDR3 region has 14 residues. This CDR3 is CASRAGLITGELFF. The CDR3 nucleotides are TGTGCCAGCCGGGCCGGACTTATCACCGGGGAGCTGTTTTTT.

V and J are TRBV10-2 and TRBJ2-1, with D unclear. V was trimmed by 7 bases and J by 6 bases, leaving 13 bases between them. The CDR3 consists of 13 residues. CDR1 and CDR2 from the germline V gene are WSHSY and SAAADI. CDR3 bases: TGCGCCAGCACCGACTGGCTATTCAATGAGCAGTTCTTC. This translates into CASTDWLFNEQFF.

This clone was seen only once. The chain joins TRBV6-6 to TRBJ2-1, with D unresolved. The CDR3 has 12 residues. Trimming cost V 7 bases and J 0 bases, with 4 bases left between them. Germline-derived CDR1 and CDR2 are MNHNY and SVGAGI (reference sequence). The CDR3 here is CASIGSYNEQFF. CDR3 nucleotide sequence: TGTGCCAGCATCGGCTCCTACAATGAGCAGTTCTTC.

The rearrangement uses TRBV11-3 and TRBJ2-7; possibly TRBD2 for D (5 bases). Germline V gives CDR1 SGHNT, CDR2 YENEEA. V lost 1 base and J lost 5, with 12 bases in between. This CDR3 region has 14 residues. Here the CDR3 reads CASSLGSNGDEQYF. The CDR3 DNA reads TGTGCCAGCAGCTTAGGGTCTAACGGGGACGAGCAGTACTTC.

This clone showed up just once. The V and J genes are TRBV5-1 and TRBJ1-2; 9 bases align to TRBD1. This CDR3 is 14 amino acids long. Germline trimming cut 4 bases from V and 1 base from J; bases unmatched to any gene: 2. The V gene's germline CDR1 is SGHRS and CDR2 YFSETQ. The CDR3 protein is CASSKTGGNYGYTF. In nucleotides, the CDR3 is TGCGCCAGCAGCAAGACAGGGGGTAACTATGGCTACACCTTC.

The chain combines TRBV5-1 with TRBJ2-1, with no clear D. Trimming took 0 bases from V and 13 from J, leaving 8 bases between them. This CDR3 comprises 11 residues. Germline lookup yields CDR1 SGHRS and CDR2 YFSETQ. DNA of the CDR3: TGCGCCAGCAGCTTGGGCCGGTTCCAGTTCTTC. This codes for CASSLGRFQFF.

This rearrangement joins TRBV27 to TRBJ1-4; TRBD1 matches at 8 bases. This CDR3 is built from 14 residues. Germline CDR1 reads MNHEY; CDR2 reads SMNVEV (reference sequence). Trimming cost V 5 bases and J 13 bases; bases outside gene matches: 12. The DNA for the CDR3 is TGTGCCAGCAGTGCAACTCGGACAGGGCGTAGACTGTTTTTT. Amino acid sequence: CASSATRTGRRLFF. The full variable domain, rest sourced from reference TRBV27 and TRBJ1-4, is EAQVTQNPRYLITVTGKKLTVTCSQNMNHEYMSWYRQDPGLGLRQIYYSMNVEVTDKGDVPEGYKVSRKEKRNFPLILESPSPNQTSLYFCASSATRTGRRLFFGSGTQLSVL.

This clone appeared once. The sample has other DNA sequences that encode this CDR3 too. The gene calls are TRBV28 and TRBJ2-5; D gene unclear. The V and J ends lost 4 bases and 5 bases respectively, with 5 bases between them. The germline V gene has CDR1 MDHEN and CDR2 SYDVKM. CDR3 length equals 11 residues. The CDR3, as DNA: TGTGCCAGCAGTTCGGGTGAGACCCAGTACTTC. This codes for CASSSGETQYF.

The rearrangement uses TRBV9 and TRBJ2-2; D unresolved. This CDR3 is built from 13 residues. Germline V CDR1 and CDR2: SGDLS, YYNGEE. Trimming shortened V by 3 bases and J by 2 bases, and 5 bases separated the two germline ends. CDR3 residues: CASSDRNTGELFF. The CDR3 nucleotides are TGTGCCAGCAGCGATAGAAACACCGGGGAGCTGTTTTTT. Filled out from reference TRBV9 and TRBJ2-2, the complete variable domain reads DSGVTQTPKHLITATGQRVTLRCSPRSGDLSVYWYQQSLDQGLQFLIQYYNGEERAKGNILERFSAQQFPDLHSELNLSSLELGDSALYFCASSDRNTGELFFGEGSRLTVL.